This record covers a single T cell receptor beta chain. Ophthalmopathy-affected donors exhibited moderate-to-severe activity, CAS ≥3, NOSPECS ≥4, and duration under 3 months. None of the included patients had other autoimmune diseases, uncontrolled infections, pregnancy or lactation, as these led to exclusion. Researchers took RNA transcripts and amplified TCR beta CDR3 regions from them. HTBI-primed RT-PCR formed the first round, and a multiplex PCR formed the second. One entry per CDR3 protein, called by TCRdb with MiXCR from the multiplex PCR reads. The profile shows approximately 640,000 distinct CDR3 sequences, 35% to 45% of them singletons. This sample was taken from a study of Graves' ophthalmopathy and Graves' hyperthyroidism. With 8 bases clipped from V and 4 bases from J, the junction kept 16 bases outside the gene matches. Germline lookup yields CDR1 PRHDT and CDR2 FYEKMQ (reference sequence). The CDR3 is 18 amino acids.

The sequenced sample was peripheral blood. The receptor's source is an adult man with Graves' ophthalmopathy. The chain is built from TRBV13 and TRBJ2-2, with 10 nucleotides matching TRBD2. Here the CDR3 reads CASLQRGGSVLFTGELFF. The CDR3 nucleotides are TGTGCCAGCCTTCAGCGGGGGGGCTCTGTGTTATTCACCGGGGAGCTGTTTTTT.